The 24 T cell receptor beta chains in this list originate from one sample, sequenced in a study of CD8+ T cells in alopecia areata. In each case, RNA was isolated and then reverse transcribed into cDNA as the sequencing template. The assay was immunoSEQ multiplex PCR, and TCRdb's table has in-frame clones only and misses some. Among about 100,000 clones listed, 50% to 70% were seen once. The sample comprised NKG2D-low CD8+ T cells sorted from blood. The receptors were gathered from a human donor with alopecia areata.

The V call is TRBV27, the J call TRBJ1-1, with D uncertain. The germline CDR1 and CDR2 sequences are MNHEY and SMNVEV (reference sequence). The germline V and J ends were trimmed by 7 bases and 8 bases, with 20 bases remaining between them. The CDR3 sequence is 14 residues long. The CDR3 region is CASKDGTPNGEAFF. As DNA, the CDR3 is TGTGCCAGCAAGGATGGTACACCCAACGGAGAAGCTTTCTTT.

V and J are TRBV19 and TRBJ2-1; 12 nucleotides agree with TRBD2. The germline V gene encodes CDR1 LNHDA and CDR2 SQIVND (reference sequence). CDR3 length equals 17 residues. J was trimmed by 3 bases and V by 9 bases; bases with no gene match: 12. CDR3 coding DNA: TGTGCCAGCAGCCCTCTCTCTAGCGGGAGGGTCTACAATGAGCAGTTCTTC. Its protein product is CASSPLSSGRVYNEQFF.

This clone was observed a few times. The chain couples TRBV4-1 to TRBJ2-7; 10 bases align to TRBD2. CDR1 MGHRA and CDR2 YSYEKL come from the germline V gene. The CDR3 spans 14 residues. V lost 2 bases, J lost 4 bases, and 2 bases stayed unmatched. Here the CDR3 DNA reads TGCGCCAGCAGCCAAACTAGCGGGGAGTACGAGCAGTACTTC. Protein product: CASSQTSGEYEQYF.

V is TRBV5-6 and J is TRBJ1-2; 7 nucleotides match TRBD1. CDR3 length: 14 amino acids. V lost 4 bases, J lost 4 bases, and 7 bases stayed unmatched. The V gene's germline CDR1 is SGHDT and CDR2 YYEEEE. The CDR3 nucleotides read TGTGCCAGCAGCCTACCCGGGACAGTCTATGGCTACACCTTC. It yields the protein CASSLPGTVYGYTF.

The rearrangement uses TRBV11-2 and TRBJ2-5; D perhaps matches TRBD2 (6 bases). Looked up from germline, CDR1 is SGHAT and CDR2 is FQNNGV. V gave up 6 bases and J gave up 2 bases, with 13 bases separating them. This CDR3 spans 14 amino acids. The CDR3 protein is CASRVTGRQETQYF. The CDR3 DNA follows: TGTGCCAGCAGAGTGACCGGGAGACAAGAGACCCAGTACTTC.

V is TRBV2 and J is TRBJ2-3, with TRBD1 as a possible D gene (5 bases). In germline, CDR1 is SNHLY, CDR2 FYNNEI. CDR3 size: 15 residues. Trimming took off 3 bases at V and 0 bases at J, with 10 bases between the two ends. The CDR3 spells CASSEWQGSTDTQYF. In DNA, the CDR3 is TGTGCCAGCAGTGAGTGGCAGGGAAGCACAGATACGCAGTATTTT. The variable domain in full, with the rest retrieved from reference TRBV2 and TRBJ2-3, is EPEVTQTPSHQVTQMGQEVILRCVPISNHLYFYWYRQILGQKVEFLVSFYNNEISEKSEIFDDQFSVERPDGSNFTLKIRSTKLEDSAMYFCASSEWQGSTDTQYFGPGTRLTVL.

A word on this clone: At the DNA level, this CDR3 is encoded by other sequences in the same sample as well. V gene TRBV9 combines with J gene TRBJ2-3, with 9 nucleotides matching TRBD2. CDR1 is SGDLS, CDR2 YYNGEE, per germline. The CDR3 loop spans 15 amino acids. The trim removed 3 bases at V and 2 bases at J, leaving 4 bases unmatched. The CDR3 region is CASSEGLAVTDTQYF. DNA of the CDR3: TGTGCCAGCAGCGAGGGACTAGCAGTCACAGATACGCAGTATTTT. The variable domain in full, with the rest retrieved from reference TRBV9 and TRBJ2-3, is DSGVTQTPKHLITATGQRVTLRCSPRSGDLSVYWYQQSLDQGLQFLIQYYNGEERAKGNILERFSAQQFPDLHSELNLSSLELGDSALYFCASSEGLAVTDTQYFGPGTRLTVL.

The chain employs TRBV29-1 and TRBJ2-2; 10 bases are a match to TRBD2. The CDR3 spans 15 residues. V dropped 5 bases and J dropped 5; count of bases not matched to a gene: 8. Per the germline V gene, CDR1 is SQVTM and CDR2 is ANQGSEA. The CDR3, as DNA: TGCAGCGTTAGGCCTCTAGCGGGAGAGACCGGGGAGCTGTTTTTT. Translated: CSVRPLAGETGELFF.

CDR3 amino acids: CAISESGRRTEQFF. The CDR3 coding sequence is TGTGCCATCAGTGAGTCGGGCCGACGTACTGAGCAGTTCTTC. V and J are TRBV10-3 and TRBJ2-1; the D is unclear. Germline V lookup: CDR1 ENHRY, CDR2 SYGVKD. Trimming removed 0 bases from V and 9 bases from J, with 12 bases in between. The CDR3 covers 14 residues.

CDR3 protein: CSATLDGELFF. In DNA, the CDR3 is TGCAGTGCTACCTTGGACGGGGAGCTGTTTTTT. J is TRBJ2-2 and V is TRBV20-1; no clear D. The CDR3 contains 11 residues. Germline V gives CDR1 DFQATT, CDR2 SNEGSKA (reference sequence). The V gene lost 4 bases and the J gene lost 7 bases, with 7 bases spanning the gap.

CDR3 protein: CAWSGGREQYF. The CDR3 DNA sequence: TGTGCCTGGAGTGGCGGGAGGGAGCAGTACTTC. The V gene is TRBV30, the J gene TRBJ2-7; 8 bases are a match to TRBD2. From germline, CDR1 is GTSNPN and CDR2 SVGIG (reference sequence). With 1 base clipped from V and 7 bases from J, the junction kept 0 bases outside the gene matches. The CDR3 runs to 11 residues. Complete variable domain (other parts from reference TRBV30 and TRBJ2-7): SQTIHQWPATLVQPVGSPLSLECTVEGTSNPNLYWYRQAAGRGLQLLFYSVGIGQISSEVPQNLSASRPQDRQFILSSKKLLLSDSGFYLCAWSGGREQYFGPGTRLTVT.

The chain recombines TRBV7-9 with TRBJ2-4, with 8 bases identical to TRBD2. J lost 14 bases, V lost 5 bases, and 23 bases had no gene match. From germline, CDR1 is SEHNR and CDR2 FQNEAQ (reference sequence). The CDR3 extends over 17 amino acids. CDR3: CASSRRGSGDEVRAEYF. The DNA for the CDR3 is TGTGCCAGCAGCCGGAGGGGTAGCGGGGATGAGGTTCGGGCGGAGTACTTC.

Remarks on this clone: Germline and junction disagree at one end, which may indicate a read error. This chain joins TRBV13 and TRBJ2-3; no definite D call. Germline CDR1 reads PRHDT; CDR2 reads FYEKMQ (reference sequence). The CDR3 runs 12 residues. The CDR3 region is CASSSLTYTQYF. Written as DNA, the CDR3 is TGTGCCAGCAGCTCCCTCACATATACGCAGTATTTT.

Only a few counts were recorded for this clone. The chain carries TRBV29-1 and TRBJ2-7; 12 bases are shared with TRBD2. CDR3 length: 14 amino acids. CDR1 is SQVTM and CDR2 is ANQGSEA in the germline V gene. V lost 5 bases to trimming and J lost 2 bases; unmatched junction nucleotides: 4. The DNA of the CDR3 is TGCAGCGTTCGAACTAGCGGGGGGACCTACGAGCAGTACTTC. It encodes CSVRTSGGTYEQYF.

This clone was found a few times. The V and J genes are TRBV7-2 and TRBJ2-1; D unclear. Trimming pared 5 bases from V and 5 bases from J, leaving 16 bases between. Germline V CDR1 and CDR2: SGHTA, FQGNSA. CDR3 size: 15 residues. CDR3: CASSTFTGDNNEQFF. The CDR3 DNA reads TGTGCCAGCAGCACCTTTACTGGGGATAACAATGAGCAGTTCTTC.

This clone was seen more than once but under ten times. J is TRBJ2-3 and V is TRBV4-1, with D perhaps TRBD2 (6 bases). The ends were cut back, 0 bases at V and 4 bases at J, with 8 bases in the middle. The CDR3 covers 14 residues. Germline V lookup: CDR1 MGHRA, CDR2 YSYEKL. As DNA, the CDR3 is TGCGCCAGCAGCCAAGACTCGGGGGCAGATACGCAGTATTTT. This codes for CASSQDSGADTQYF.

V gene TRBV13 combines with J gene TRBJ2-7; D uncertain. Trimming stripped 5 bases from V and 7 bases from J, with 12 bases between. Germline CDR1 is PRHDT and CDR2 is FYEKMQ (reference sequence). CDR3 length: 12 amino acids. DNA for the CDR3: TGTGCCAGCAGCGCCCACAAGGAAGAGCAGTACTTC. Residues: CASSAHKEEQYF. Based on the CDR3 plus reference TRBV13 and TRBJ2-7, the full variable domain is AAGVIQSPRHLIKEKRETATLKCYPIPRHDTVYWYQQGPGQDPQFLISFYEKMQSDKGSIPDRFSAQQFSDYHSELNMSSLELGDSALYFCASSAHKEEQYFGPGTRLTVT.

V and J are TRBV5-1 and TRBJ2-7, with 13 bases that match TRBD2. Unmatched junction bases numbered 4, after V lost 4 bases and J lost 6 bases. The CDR3 is made up of 14 amino acids. Germline V gene sequence: CDR1 SGHRS, CDR2 YFSETQ. Here the CDR3 DNA reads TGCGCCAGCAGCGTGGGACTAGCGGGACCCGAGCAGTACTTC. Translating it yields CASSVGLAGPEQYF.

Only a few counts were recorded for this clone. The chain combines TRBV4-2 with TRBJ2-3; D is unclear. V lost 0 bases, J lost 2 bases, and 9 bases lay in between. The CDR3 is made up of 15 amino acids. Germline CDR1 reads LGHNA; CDR2 reads YNFKEQ. CDR3 sequence: CASSQDEDLTDTQYF. The CDR3, as DNA: TGTGCCAGCAGCCAAGATGAGGACCTCACAGATACGCAGTATTTT.

This clone has a handful of counts. Within the sample, other DNA sequences also encode this same CDR3. The V gene is TRBV29-1, the J gene TRBJ2-7; D call uncertain. The CDR3 is 10 amino acids. Germline V gene sequence: CDR1 SQVTM, CDR2 ANQGSEA. The V gene lost 6 bases and the J gene lost 1 base, with 4 bases spanning the gap. The CDR3 reads CSVGSYEQYF. CDR3 nucleotide sequence: TGCAGCGTGGGGTCCTACGAGCAGTACTTC.

This clone has only one observation. This CDR3 is CASSGGGANEQFF. DNA for the CDR3: TGTGCCAGCAGTGGGGGCGGAGCCAATGAGCAGTTCTTC. This rearrangement joins TRBV9 to TRBJ2-1, with TRBD1 as a possible D gene (6 bases). The CDR3 runs 13 residues. V was pared by 5 bases and J by 6 bases, with 12 bases between. Germline-derived CDR1 and CDR2 are SGDLS and YYNGEE.

The chain links TRBV6-5 to TRBJ1-2; unclear D gene. The length of the CDR3 is 12 residues. V gave up 7 bases and J gave up 2 bases, with 8 bases separating them. Germline CDR1 and CDR2: MNHEY and SVGAGI. The CDR3 DNA sequence: TGTGCCAGCAAGGGCACCAACTATGGCTACACCTTC. It specifies CASKGTNYGYTF.

The rearrangement uses TRBV11-3 and TRBJ2-4; D is undetermined. This CDR3 is built from 15 residues. The V end was cut by 6 bases, the J end by 0 bases, with 12 bases between. From germline, CDR1 is SGHNT and CDR2 YENEEA. The CDR3 DNA reads TGTGCCAGCAGACAATGGCCCCCAGCCAAAAACATTCAGTACTTC. It encodes CASRQWPPAKNIQYF.

CDR3 in amino acids: CASRPVAGAETQYF. As DNA, the CDR3 is TGTGCCAGCAGACCTGTCGCGGGAGCAGAGACCCAGTACTTC. The chain is built from TRBV6-5 and TRBJ2-5; 7 bases line up with TRBD2. The CDR3 totals 14 residues. With 6 bases clipped from V and 4 bases from J, the junction kept 8 bases outside the gene matches. Germline loops: CDR1 MNHEY, CDR2 SVGAGI.